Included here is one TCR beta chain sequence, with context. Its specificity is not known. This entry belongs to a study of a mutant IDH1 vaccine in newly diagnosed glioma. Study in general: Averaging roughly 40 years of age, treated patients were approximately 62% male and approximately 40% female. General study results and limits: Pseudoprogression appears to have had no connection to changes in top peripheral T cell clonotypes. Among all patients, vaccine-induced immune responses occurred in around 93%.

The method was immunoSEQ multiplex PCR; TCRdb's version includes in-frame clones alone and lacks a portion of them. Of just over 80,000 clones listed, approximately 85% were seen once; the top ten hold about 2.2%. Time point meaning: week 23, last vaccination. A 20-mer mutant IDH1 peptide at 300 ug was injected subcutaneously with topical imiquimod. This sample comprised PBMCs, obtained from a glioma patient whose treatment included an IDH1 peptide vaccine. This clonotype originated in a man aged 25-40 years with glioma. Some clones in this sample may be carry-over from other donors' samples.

This chain's CDR3 is CASSLTGGRNGNTIYF. CDR3 bases: TGCGCCAGCAGCTTAACAGGGGGCCGGAACGGAAACACCATATATTTT. The chain has TRBV5-1 and TRBJ1-3; TRBD1 matches 9 bases. Germline V gene data show CDR1 as SGHRS and CDR2 as YFSETQ. This CDR3 is built from 16 residues. Trimming at V came to 2 bases and at J to 4 bases, leaving 7 bases not matched to a gene. Based on the CDR3 plus reference TRBV5-1 and TRBJ1-3, the full variable domain is KAGVTQTPRYLIKTRGQQVTLSCSPISGHRSVSWYQQTPGQGLQFLFEYFSETQRNKGNFPGRFSGRQFSNSRSEMNVSTLELGDSALYLCASSLTGGRNGNTIYFGEGSWLTVV.